The sequence of this T cell receptor (beta chain) was determined in a study of post-analysis software for immune sequencing data. Study-wide context: In terms of disease course, relapsing-remitting, secondary progressive and progressive-relapsing multiple sclerosis were included.

TCR beta libraries were prepared from cDNA with unique molecular identifiers. Starting from around 1 to 10 million T cells, the study yielded 450,000 to 500,000 cDNA molecules. TCRdb re-analysed the PCR reads in MiXCR, keeping a single row per CDR3 protein. The data hold 700,000 to 900,000 distinct CDR3 sequences, with under 60% observed a single time. Study results and limitations: In patients, roughly 5 TRBV segments were more frequent than in controls, with TRBV5-6, TRBV5-1 and TRBV20-1 among them. Compared with controls, patients showed significantly lower normalized Chao1 diversity. F measure clustering grouped samples strongly by preparation batch.

CDR1 is MNHEY and CDR2 is SVGAGI in the germline V gene. This CDR3 contains 14 residues. V shed 6 bases and J shed 8 bases, with 17 bases lying between them. There are a few counts of this clonotype. Its antigen is unknown. J is TRBJ2-1 and V is TRBV6-5; perhaps D is TRBD1 or TRBD2 (6 bases each). Sample: blood. The receptor's source is a girl between 5 and 17 years old with multiple sclerosis. CDR3 DNA: TGTGCCAGCAGCCAGGCCCACGGGGGCCATGAGCAGTTCTTC. Translation: CASSQAHGGHEQFF.